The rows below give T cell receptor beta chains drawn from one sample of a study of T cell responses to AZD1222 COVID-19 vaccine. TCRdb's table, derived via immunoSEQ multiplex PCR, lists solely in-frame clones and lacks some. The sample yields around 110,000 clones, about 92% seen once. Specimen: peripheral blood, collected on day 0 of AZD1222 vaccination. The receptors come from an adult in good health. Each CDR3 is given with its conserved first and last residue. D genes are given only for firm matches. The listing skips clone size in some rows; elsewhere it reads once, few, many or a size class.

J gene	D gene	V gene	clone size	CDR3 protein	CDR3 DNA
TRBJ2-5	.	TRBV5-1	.	CASSLQVNQETQYF	TGCGCCAGCAGCTTACAGGTTAACCAAGAGACCCAGTACTTC
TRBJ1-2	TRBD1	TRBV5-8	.	CASSLALVGQNYGYTF	TGTGCCAGCAGCTTGGCCCTTGTGGGACAGAACTATGGCTACACCTTC
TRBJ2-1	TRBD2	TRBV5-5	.	CASSQPEVAGLSYNEQFF	TGTGCCAGCAGCCAACCCGAGGTAGCGGGCCTCTCCTACAATGAGCAGTTCTTC
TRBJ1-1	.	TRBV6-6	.	CASSYPAENTEAFF	TGTGCCAGCAGTTATCCCGCGGAGAACACTGAAGCTTTCTTT
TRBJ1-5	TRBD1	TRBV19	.	CASSDRGSSNQPQHF	TGTGCCAGTAGTGACAGGGGGAGTAGCAATCAGCCCCAGCATTTT
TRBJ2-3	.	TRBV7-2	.	CASSFPRDTQYF	TGTGCCAGCAGCTTTCCCAGAGATACGCAGTATTTT
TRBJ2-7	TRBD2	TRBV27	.	CASTPGGALREQYF	TGTGCCAGCACCCCGGGGGGGGCTCTACGCGAGCAGTACTTC
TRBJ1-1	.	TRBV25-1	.	CASRDRTNTEAFF	TGTGCCAGCAGAGACAGGACGAACACTGAAGCTTTCTTT
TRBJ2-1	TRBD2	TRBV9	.	CASSVAGTSGTLGYNEQFF	TGTGCCAGCAGCGTAGCCGGGACTAGCGGGACCCTGGGATACAATGAGCAGTTCTTC
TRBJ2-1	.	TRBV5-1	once	CASSWDISSYNEQFF	TGCGCCAGCAGCTGGGACATCAGCTCCTACAATGAGCAGTTCTTC
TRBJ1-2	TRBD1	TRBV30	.	CAWSIQDRGGYGYTF	TGTGCCTGGAGTATACAGGACAGGGGAGGGTATGGCTACACCTTC
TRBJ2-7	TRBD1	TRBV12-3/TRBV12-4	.	CASTGTGAYEQYF	TGTGCCAGCACAGGGACAGGGGCCTACGAGCAGTACTTC
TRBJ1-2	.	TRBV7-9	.	CASSGTKGGYTF	TGTGCCAGCAGCGGGACGAAAGGAGGCTACACCTTC
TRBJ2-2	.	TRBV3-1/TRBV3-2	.	CASSQAGGGRRTGELFF	TGTGCCAGCAGCCAAGCTGGAGGGGGGCGACGGACCGGGGAGCTGTTTTTT
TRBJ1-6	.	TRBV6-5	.	CASSLPNSPLHF	TGTGCCAGCAGTTTGCCGAATTCACCCCTCCACTTT
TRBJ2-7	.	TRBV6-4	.	CGPGQASSYEQYF	TGTGGCCCGGGGCAGGCTAGCTCCTACGAGCAGTACTTC
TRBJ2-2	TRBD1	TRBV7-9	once	CASSSGGPLNTGELFF	TGTGCCAGCAGCTCAGGGGGCCCTTTGAACACCGGGGAGCTGTTTTTT
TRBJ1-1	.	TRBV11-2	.	CASSTRHGRGTEAFF	TGTGCCAGCAGCACGCGGCATGGTCGCGGCACTGAAGCTTTCTTT
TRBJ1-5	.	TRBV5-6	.	CASSFSRPGYNQPQHF	TGTGCCAGCAGCTTTAGTCGACCAGGGTACAATCAGCCCCAGCATTTT
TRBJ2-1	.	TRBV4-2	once	CASSQGPEGNEQFF	TGTGCCAGCAGCCAAGGGCCCGAAGGGAATGAGCAGTTCTTC
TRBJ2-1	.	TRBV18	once	CASSPPGRSSYNEQFF	TGTGCCAGCTCACCACCGGGACGGAGCTCCTACAATGAGCAGTTCTTC
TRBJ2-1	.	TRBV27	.	CASSNTNRSSYNEQFF	TGTGCCAGCAGCAACACAAATAGGAGCTCCTACAATGAGCAGTTCTTC
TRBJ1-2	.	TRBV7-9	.	CASSRFEDGYTF	TGTGCCAGCAGCCGATTTGAGGATGGCTACACCTTC
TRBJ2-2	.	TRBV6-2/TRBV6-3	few	CASSPTGELFF	TGTGCCAGCAGTCCCACCGGGGAGCTGTTTTTT
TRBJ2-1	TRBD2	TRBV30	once	CAWSVPSGDNEQFF	TGTGCCTGGAGTGTACCTAGCGGGGACAATGAGCAGTTCTTC
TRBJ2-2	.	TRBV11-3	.	CASSLAVNTGELFF	TGTGCCAGCAGCTTGGCGGTAAACACCGGGGAGCTGTTTTTT
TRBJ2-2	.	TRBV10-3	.	CAITSTKEVTGELFF	TGTGCCATCACATCAACAAAAGAGGTCACCGGGGAGCTGTTTTTT
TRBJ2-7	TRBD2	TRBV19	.	CASSPGTRGRGEQYF	TGTGCCAGTAGTCCCGGGACTAGAGGGCGGGGCGAGCAGTACTTC
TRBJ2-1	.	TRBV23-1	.	CASSQIQGAHEQFF	TGCGCCAGCAGTCAAATCCAGGGAGCTCATGAGCAGTTCTTC
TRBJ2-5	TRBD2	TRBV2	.	CASSLSGGGQTQYF	TGTGCCAGCAGTTTAAGCGGGGGGGGACAGACCCAGTACTTC
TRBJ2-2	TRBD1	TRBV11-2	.	CASSLTGDSGELFF	TGTGCCAGCAGCTTGACAGGGGATTCCGGGGAGCTGTTTTTT
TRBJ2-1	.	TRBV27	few	CASKTASYNEQFF	TGTGCCAGTAAAACAGCCTCCTACAATGAGCAGTTCTTC
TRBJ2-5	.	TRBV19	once	CASSIVNRETQYF	TGTGCCAGTAGTATAGTAAACAGGGAGACCCAGTACTTC
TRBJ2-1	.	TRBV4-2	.	CASSRDPASEYLAYNEQFF	TGTGCCAGCAGCCGAGACCCGGCTAGCGAGTATTTGGCCTACAATGAGCAGTTCTTC
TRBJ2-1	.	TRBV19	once	CASSIVSGQYSYNEQFF	TGTGCCAGTAGTATAGTCTCCGGACAGTACTCCTACAATGAGCAGTTCTTC
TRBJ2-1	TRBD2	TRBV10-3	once	CAISAAGVSYPNEQFF	TGTGCCATCAGTGCAGCGGGAGTATCCTACCCCAATGAGCAGTTCTTC